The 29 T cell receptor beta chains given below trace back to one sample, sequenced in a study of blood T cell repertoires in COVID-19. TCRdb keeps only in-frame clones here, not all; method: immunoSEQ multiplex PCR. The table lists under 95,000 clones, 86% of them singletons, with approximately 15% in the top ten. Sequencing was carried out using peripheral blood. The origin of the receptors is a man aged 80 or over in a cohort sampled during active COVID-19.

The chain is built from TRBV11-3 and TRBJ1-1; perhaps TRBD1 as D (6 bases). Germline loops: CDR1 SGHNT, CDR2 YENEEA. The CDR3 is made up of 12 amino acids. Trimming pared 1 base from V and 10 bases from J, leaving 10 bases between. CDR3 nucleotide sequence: TGTGCCAGCAGCTTAGCCGCAGGGGTAGCTTTCTTT. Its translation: CASSLAAGVAFF.

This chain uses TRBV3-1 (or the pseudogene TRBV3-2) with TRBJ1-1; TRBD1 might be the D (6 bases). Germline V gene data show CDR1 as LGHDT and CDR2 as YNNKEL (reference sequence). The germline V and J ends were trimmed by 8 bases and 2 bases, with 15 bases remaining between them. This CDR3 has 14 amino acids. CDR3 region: CASRRQAGNTEAFF. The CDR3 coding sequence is TGTGCCAGCCGTCGACAGGCCGGCAACACTGAAGCTTTCTTT.

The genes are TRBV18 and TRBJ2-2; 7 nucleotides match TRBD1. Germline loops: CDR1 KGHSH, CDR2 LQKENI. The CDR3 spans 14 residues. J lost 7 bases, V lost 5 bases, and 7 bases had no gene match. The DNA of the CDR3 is TGTGCCAGCTCATCGACAGGGTCTTACGGGGAGCTGTTTTTT. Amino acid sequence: CASSSTGSYGELFF.

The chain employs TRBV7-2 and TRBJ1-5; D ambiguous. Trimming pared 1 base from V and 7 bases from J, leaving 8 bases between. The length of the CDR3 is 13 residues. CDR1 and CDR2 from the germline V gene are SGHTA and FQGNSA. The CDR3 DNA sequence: TGTGCCAGCAGCTTAGATCGGGAGCAGCCCCAGCATTTT. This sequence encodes CASSLDREQPQHF.

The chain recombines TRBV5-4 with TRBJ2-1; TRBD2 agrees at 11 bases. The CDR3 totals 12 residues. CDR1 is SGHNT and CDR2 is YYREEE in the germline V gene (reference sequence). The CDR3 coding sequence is TGTGTATTAGCGGGGGGGTACAATGAGCAGTTCTTC. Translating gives CVLAGGYNEQFF.

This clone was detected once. In DNA form, the CDR3 reads TGTGCCAGCAGCTCGGCCGGGACAGGGGAAAGTCAGCCCCAGCATTTT. Translation gives CASSSAGTGESQPQHF. The chain is built from TRBV27 and TRBJ1-5; 10 bases align to TRBD1. Germline V gene data show CDR1 as MNHEY and CDR2 as SMNVEV (reference sequence). The CDR3 runs 16 residues. With 6 bases clipped from V and 6 bases from J, the junction kept 11 bases outside the gene matches.

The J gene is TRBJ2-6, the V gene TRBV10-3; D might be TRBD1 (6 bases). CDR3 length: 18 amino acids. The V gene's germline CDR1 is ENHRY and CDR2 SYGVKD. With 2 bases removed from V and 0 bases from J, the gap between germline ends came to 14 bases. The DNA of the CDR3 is TGTGCCATCAGTGAGAGAGGGGGTGGACTCTCTGGGGCCAACGTCCTGACTTTC. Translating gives CAISERGGGLSGANVLTF.

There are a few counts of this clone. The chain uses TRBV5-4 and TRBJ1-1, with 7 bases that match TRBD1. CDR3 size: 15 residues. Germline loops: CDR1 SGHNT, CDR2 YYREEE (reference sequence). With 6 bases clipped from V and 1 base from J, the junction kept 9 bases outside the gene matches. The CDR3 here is CASTPPGTENTEAFF. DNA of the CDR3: TGTGCCAGCACCCCGCCCGGGACAGAGAACACTGAAGCTTTCTTT. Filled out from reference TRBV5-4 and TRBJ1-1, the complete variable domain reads ETGVTQSPTHLIKTRGQQVTLRCSSQSGHNTVSWYQQALGQGPQFIFQYYREEENGRGNFPPRFSGLQFPNYSSELNVNALELDDSALYLCASTPPGTENTEAFFGQGTRLTVV.

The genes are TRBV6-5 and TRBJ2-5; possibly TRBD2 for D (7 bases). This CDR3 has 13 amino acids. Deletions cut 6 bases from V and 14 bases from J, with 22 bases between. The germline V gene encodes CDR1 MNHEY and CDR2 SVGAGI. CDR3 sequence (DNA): TGTGCCAGCAGCCAAGAGGGAGGGGGACGACCCTACTTC. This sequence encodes CASSQEGGGRPYF.

The DNA for the CDR3 is TGCGCCAGCAGCCAAGACCAGGGGACTACATTTTTTAACTATGGCTACACCTTC. Protein sequence: CASSQDQGTTFFNYGYTF. V is TRBV4-3 and J is TRBJ1-2; D perhaps matches TRBD1 (6 bases). The germline V gene encodes CDR1 LGHNA and CDR2 YSLEER. V was cut by 0 bases and J by 1 base, with 18 bases left in between. CDR3 length equals 18 residues.

CDR3 sequence: CASTVQGENTEAFF. In DNA form, the CDR3 reads TGTGCCAGCACAGTACAGGGGGAGAACACTGAAGCTTTCTTT. The chain is built from TRBV28 and TRBJ1-1, with 8 bases that match TRBD1. Trimming took 7 bases from V and 1 from J; bases not matched to a gene: 5. Germline-derived CDR1 and CDR2 are MDHEN and SYDVKM. The CDR3 is 14 amino acids.

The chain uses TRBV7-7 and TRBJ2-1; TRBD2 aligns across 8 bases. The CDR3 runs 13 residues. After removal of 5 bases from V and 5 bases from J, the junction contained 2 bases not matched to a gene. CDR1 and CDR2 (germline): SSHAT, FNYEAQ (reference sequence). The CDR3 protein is CASSPGGNNEQFF. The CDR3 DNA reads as TGTGCCAGCAGCCCGGGAGGGAACAATGAGCAGTTCTTC.

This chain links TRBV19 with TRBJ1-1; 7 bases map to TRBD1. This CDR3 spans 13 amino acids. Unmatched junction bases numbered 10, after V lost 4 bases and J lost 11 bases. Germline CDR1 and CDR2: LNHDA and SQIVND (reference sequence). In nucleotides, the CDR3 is TGTGCCAGTAGTAGAGATGGGGTACAGGGGGCTTTCTTT. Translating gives CASSRDGVQGAFF.

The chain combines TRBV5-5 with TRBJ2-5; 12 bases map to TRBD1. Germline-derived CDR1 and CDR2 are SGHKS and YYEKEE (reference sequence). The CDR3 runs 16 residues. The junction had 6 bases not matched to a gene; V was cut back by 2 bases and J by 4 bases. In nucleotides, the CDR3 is TGTGCCAGCAGCTTACCGGGACAGGGGGCTGTAGAGACCCAGTACTTC. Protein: CASSLPGQGAVETQYF.

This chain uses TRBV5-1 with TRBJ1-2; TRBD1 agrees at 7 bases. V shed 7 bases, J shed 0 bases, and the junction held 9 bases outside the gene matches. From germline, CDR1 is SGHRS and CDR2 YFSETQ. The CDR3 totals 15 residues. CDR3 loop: CASRPDRFSNYGYTF. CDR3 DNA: TGCGCCAGCCGCCCGGACAGGTTCTCTAACTATGGCTACACCTTC.

The CDR3: CASSWMGTSDGGAQYF. The CDR3 coding sequence is TGTGCCAGCAGTTGGATGGGGACTTCTGATGGTGGGGCCCAGTACTTC. V gene TRBV6-2 or TRBV6-3 combines with J gene TRBJ2-5, with D possibly matching TRBD2 (6 bases). Trimming cost V 4 bases and J 9 bases, with 24 bases left between them. Germline assignment: CDR1 MNHEY and CDR2 SVGEGT. The CDR3 runs to 16 residues.

The CDR3 sequence is CSVEDREQGNEKLFF. The CDR3 DNA reads as TGCAGCGTTGAAGATAGGGAACAGGGGAATGAAAAACTGTTTTTT. This rearrangement joins TRBV29-1 to TRBJ1-4; 7 positions agree with TRBD1. The CDR3 has 15 amino acids. J lost 5 bases, V lost 0 bases, and 6 bases had no gene match. Germline loops: CDR1 SQVTM, CDR2 ANQGSEA.

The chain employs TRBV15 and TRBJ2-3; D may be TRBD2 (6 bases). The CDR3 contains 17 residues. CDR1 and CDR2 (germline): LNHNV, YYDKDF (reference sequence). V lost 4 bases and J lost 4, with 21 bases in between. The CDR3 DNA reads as TGTGCCACCAGCACGCTCCCCGGGCAGGGAGGTCCAGATACGCAGTATTTT. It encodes CATSTLPGQGGPDTQYF. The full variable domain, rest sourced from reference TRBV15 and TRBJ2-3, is DAMVIQNPRYQVTQFGKPVTLSCSQTLNHNVMYWYQQKSSQAPKLLFHYYDKDFNNEADTPDNFQSRRPNTSFCFLDIRSPGLGDTAMYLCATSTLPGQGGPDTQYFGPGTRLTVL.

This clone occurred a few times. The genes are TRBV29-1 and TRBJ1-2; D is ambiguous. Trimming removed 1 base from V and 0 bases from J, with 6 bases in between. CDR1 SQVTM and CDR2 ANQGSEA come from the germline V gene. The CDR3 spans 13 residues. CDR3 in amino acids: CSVEVIANYGYTF. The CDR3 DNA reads TGCAGCGTTGAAGTGATAGCTAACTATGGCTACACCTTC.

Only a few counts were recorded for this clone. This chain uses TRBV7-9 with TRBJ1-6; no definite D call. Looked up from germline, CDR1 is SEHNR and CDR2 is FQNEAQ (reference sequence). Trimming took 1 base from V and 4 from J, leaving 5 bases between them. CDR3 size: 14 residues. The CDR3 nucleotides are TGTGCCAGCAGCTTAGAACAGTATAATTCACCCCTCCACTTT. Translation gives CASSLEQYNSPLHF.

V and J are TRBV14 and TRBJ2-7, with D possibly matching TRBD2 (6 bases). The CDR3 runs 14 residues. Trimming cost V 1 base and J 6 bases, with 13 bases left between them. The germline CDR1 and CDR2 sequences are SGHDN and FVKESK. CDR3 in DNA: TGTGCCAGCAGCCAAGGTGGAGGGGTGGCCGAGCAGTACGTC. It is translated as CASSQGGGVAEQYV.

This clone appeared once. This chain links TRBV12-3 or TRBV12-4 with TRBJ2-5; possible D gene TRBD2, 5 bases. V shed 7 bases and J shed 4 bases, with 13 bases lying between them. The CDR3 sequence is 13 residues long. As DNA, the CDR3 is TGTGCCAGCACCCGGCGGGCCTCAGAGACCCAGTACTTC. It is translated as CASTRRASETQYF.

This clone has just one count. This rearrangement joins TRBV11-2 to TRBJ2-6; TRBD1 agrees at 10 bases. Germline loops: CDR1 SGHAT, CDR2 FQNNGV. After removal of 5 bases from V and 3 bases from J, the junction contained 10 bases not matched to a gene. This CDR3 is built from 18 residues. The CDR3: CASSRIRQGANGANVLTF. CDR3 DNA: TGTGCCAGCAGCCGCATACGACAGGGGGCTAATGGGGCCAACGTCCTGACTTTC. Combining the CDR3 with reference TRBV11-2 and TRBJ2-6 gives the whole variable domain EAGVAQSPRYKIIEKRQSVAFWCNPISGHATLYWYQQILGQGPKLLIQFQNNGVVDDSQLPKDRFSAERLKGVDSTLKIQPAKLEDSAVYLCASSRIRQGANGANVLTFGAGSRLTVL.

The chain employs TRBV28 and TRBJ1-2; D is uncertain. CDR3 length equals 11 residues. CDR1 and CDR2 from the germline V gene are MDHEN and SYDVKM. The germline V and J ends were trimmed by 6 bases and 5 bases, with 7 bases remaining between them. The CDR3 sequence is CASSTGYGYTF. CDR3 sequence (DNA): TGTGCCAGCAGCACGGGGTATGGCTACACCTTC.

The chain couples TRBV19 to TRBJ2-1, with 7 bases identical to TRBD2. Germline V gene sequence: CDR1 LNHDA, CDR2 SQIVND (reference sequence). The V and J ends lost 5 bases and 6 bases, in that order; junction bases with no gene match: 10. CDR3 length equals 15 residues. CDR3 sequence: CASSPRGGGINEQFF. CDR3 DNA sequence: TGTGCCAGTAGTCCCCGTGGGGGGGGTATCAATGAGCAGTTCTTC.

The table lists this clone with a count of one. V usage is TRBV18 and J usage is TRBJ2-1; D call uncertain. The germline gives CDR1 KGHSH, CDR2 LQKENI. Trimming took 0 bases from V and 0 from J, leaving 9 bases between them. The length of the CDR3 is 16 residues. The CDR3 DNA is TGTGCCAGCTCACCACCTAGCATAAGCTCCTACAATGAGCAGTTCTTC. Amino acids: CASSPPSISSYNEQFF.

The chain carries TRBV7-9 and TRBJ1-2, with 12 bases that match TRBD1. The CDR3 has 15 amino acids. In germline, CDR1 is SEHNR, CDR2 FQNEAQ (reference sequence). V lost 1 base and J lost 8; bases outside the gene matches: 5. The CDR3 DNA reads TGTGCCAGCAGCTTAGTGGGACAGGGGGCCGAGGGCTACACCTTC. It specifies CASSLVGQGAEGYTF.

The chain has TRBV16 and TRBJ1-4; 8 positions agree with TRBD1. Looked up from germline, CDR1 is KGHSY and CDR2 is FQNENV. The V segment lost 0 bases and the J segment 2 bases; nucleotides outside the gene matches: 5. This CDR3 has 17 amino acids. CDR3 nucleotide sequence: TGTGCCAGCAGCCAATCGGGCAGGGGGCAGACTAATGAAAAACTGTTTTTT. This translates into CASSQSGRGQTNEKLFF.

For the CDR3, the DNA is TGCAGTGCTAAGGACAGGCGTGAAGCTTTCTTT. Protein: CSAKDRREAFF. This chain uses TRBV20-1 with TRBJ1-1, with 7 bases fitting TRBD1. CDR3 length: 11 residues. Germline values: CDR1 DFQATT, CDR2 SNEGSKA (reference sequence). Trimming at V came to 4 bases and at J to 7 bases, leaving 3 bases not matched to a gene.